This T cell receptor (beta chain) originates from a study of T cells in Graves' hyperthyroidism and ophthalmopathy. Researchers amplified the TCR beta CDR3 regions from RNA transcripts. Carried out on the TCR CDR3, a first-round RT-PCR used the HTBI primer set. Using its own MiXCR run on the multiplex PCR reads, TCRdb lists one record per CDR3 protein. The sample carries over 550,000 distinct CDR3 sequences, around 15% recorded once. CDR3 length equals 13 residues. Germline V gene data show CDR1 as SGHNT and CDR2 as YENEEA. V lost 8 bases to trimming and J lost 5 bases; unmatched junction nucleotides: 8.

V is TRBV11-3 and J is TRBJ1-1; 7 bases match TRBD1. This receptor was obtained from a woman between 18 and 29 years old with Graves' hyperthyroidism. The sequenced material came from blood. The CDR3 sequence: CASVETGLTEAFF. In DNA form, the CDR3 reads TGTGCCAGCGTAGAGACAGGGTTAACTGAAGCTTTCTTT.